The rows below give T cell receptor beta chains drawn from one sample of a study of blood T cell repertoires in COVID-19. The method was immunoSEQ multiplex PCR; TCRdb's version includes in-frame clones alone and lacks a portion of them. The sample gives around 250,000 clones, 84% of which show up once; approximately 4.4% is in the top ten. Sequenced material: peripheral blood. The receptor source for this set is a man between 45 and 60 years old with active or convalescent COVID-19. CDR3s include the opening cysteine and the closing phenylalanine or tryptophan. A D gene is named only where the DNA matches it firmly. Clone size appears in some rows only: once, few, many, or a class for an expanded clone.

clone size	V gene	J gene	D gene	CDR3 protein	CDR3 DNA
.	TRBV30	TRBJ1-3	.	CAWSPVWSVSGNTIYF	TGTGCCTGGAGTCCGGTTTGGTCGGTTTCTGGAAACACCATATATTTT
.	TRBV6-5	TRBJ2-3	.	CASSPGRAGTQYF	TGTGCCAGCAGTCCGGGACGAGCGGGTACGCAGTATTTT
once	TRBV3-1/TRBV3-2	TRBJ2-5	TRBD1	CASIYKDRGPETQYF	TGTGCCAGCATATATAAGGACAGGGGGCCGGAGACCCAGTACTTC
once	TRBV7-3	TRBJ2-1	.	CASSLEGLNNEQFF	TGTGCCAGCAGCTTAGAGGGACTCAACAATGAGCAGTTCTTC
.	TRBV27	TRBJ2-2	TRBD2	CASSLARWGGTGELFF	TGTGCCAGCAGTTTAGCGAGGTGGGGGGGTACCGGGGAGCTGTTTTTT
few	TRBV6-6	TRBJ1-5	.	CASSYAGNNQPQHF	TGTGCCAGCAGTTACGCAGGGAACAATCAGCCCCAGCATTTT
.	TRBV13	TRBJ2-5	TRBD2	CASSSGTSGGTQYF	TGTGCCAGCAGCTCGGGGACTAGCGGGGGGACCCAGTACTTC
.	TRBV5-1	TRBJ2-1	.	CASSLVAGNNEQFF	TGCGCCAGCAGCTTGGTTGCAGGGAACAATGAGCAGTTCTTC
.	TRBV4-1	TRBJ2-5	.	CASSQGPGAQGAQYF	TGCGCCAGCAGCCAAGGTCCGGGGGCTCAGGGGGCCCAGTACTTC
.	TRBV2	TRBJ2-2	TRBD2	CARAGTSGRPPNTGELFF	TGTGCCAGGGCCGGGACTAGCGGGCGGCCGCCTAACACCGGGGAGCTGTTTTTT
.	TRBV9	TRBJ2-4	TRBD1	CASSPFGTGAVIQYF	TGTGCCAGCAGCCCCTTTGGGACAGGGGCGGTCATTCAGTACTTC
once	TRBV19	TRBJ1-4	.	CASSIAGRGRDEKLFF	TGTGCCAGTAGTATAGCCGGCAGGGGAAGGGATGAAAAACTGTTTTTT
once	TRBV30	TRBJ1-1	.	CAWNAPREAFF	TGTGCCTGGAACGCCCCTAGGGAAGCTTTCTTT
.	TRBV24-1	TRBJ1-2	.	CATSDLQGRGYTF	TGTGCCACCAGTGATTTACAGGGTCGCGGCTACACCTTC
.	TRBV10-3	TRBJ2-5	TRBD2	CAIRKTGTSEETQYF	TGTGCCATCAGAAAAACCGGGACTAGCGAGGAGACCCAGTACTTC
.	TRBV6-1	TRBJ2-1	.	CASSEGQGSYNEQFF	TGTGCCAGCAGTGAAGGGCAAGGGAGCTACAATGAGCAGTTCTTC
.	TRBV30	TRBJ2-5	TRBD2	CAWSVLAGSRLDF	TGTGCCTGGAGTGTACTAGCGGGGAGCCGGCTGGACTTC
few	TRBV27	TRBJ1-5	TRBD1	CASSLMGDRWGNQPQHF	TGTGCCAGCAGTTTAATGGGGGACAGGTGGGGGAATCAGCCCCAGCATTTT
.	TRBV11-1	TRBJ2-1	.	CASSQDQGSYNEQFF	TGTGCCAGCAGCCAGGATCAGGGCTCCTACAATGAGCAGTTCTTC
once	TRBV30	TRBJ1-5	.	CAWAETGNQPQHF	TGTGCCTGGGCAGAGACGGGGAATCAGCCCCAGCATTTT
.	TRBV21-1	TRBJ2-1	.	CASSHYYGQWPSYNEQFF	TGTGCCAGCAGCCATTACTATGGACAGTGGCCTTCCTACAATGAGCAGTTCTTC
.	TRBV7-9	TRBJ2-2	TRBD2	CASTPSGGELFF	TGTGCCAGCACCCCTAGCGGCGGGGAGCTGTTTTTT
.	TRBV2	TRBJ1-1	.	CARVVFMQAFF	TGTGCCCGCGTCGTGTTTATGCAAGCTTTCTTT
few	TRBV5-5	TRBJ2-7	TRBD1	CASTDRADSHEQYF	TGTGCCAGCACGGACAGGGCTGATTCCCACGAGCAGTACTTC
.	TRBV5-1	TRBJ1-5	.	CASSLGQFSNQPQHF	TGCGCCAGCAGCTTGGGACAGTTTAGCAATCAGCCCCAGCATTTT
.	TRBV6-5	TRBJ1-6	.	CASSYSVGWDSPLHF	TGTGCCAGCAGTTACTCCGTCGGGTGGGATTCACCCCTCCACTTT
.	TRBV19	TRBJ1-2	TRBD1	CASSTPDRATLYGYTF	TGTGCCAGTAGTACCCCGGACAGGGCGACTCTCTATGGCTACACCTTC
.	TRBV18	TRBJ1-6	TRBD1	CASSPGTAYNSPLHF	TGTGCCAGCTCACCTGGGACAGCCTATAATTCACCCCTCCACTTT
.	TRBV4-1	TRBJ2-2	.	CASSQAGLNTGELFF	TGCGCCAGCAGCCAAGCAGGGCTGAACACCGGGGAGCTGTTTTTT
.	TRBV15	TRBJ2-2	.	CATSRGRGADTGELFF	TGTGCCACCAGCAGAGGACGGGGGGCGGACACCGGGGAGCTGTTTTTT
.	TRBV30	TRBJ1-6	TRBD1	CASFTGANSPLHF	TGTGCCTCTTTTACAGGGGCTAATTCACCCCTCCACTTT
.	TRBV7-6	TRBJ2-7	.	CASSPRTTSYEQYF	TGTGCCAGCAGCCCGAGGACTACCTCCTACGAGCAGTACTTC
.	TRBV6-5	TRBJ2-7	.	CASRESGTYEQYF	TGTGCCAGCAGGGAGTCCGGAACCTACGAGCAGTACTTC
.	TRBV7-2	TRBJ1-2	TRBD1	CASSARQGTYGYTF	TGTGCCAGCAGCGCCCGACAGGGAACCTATGGCTACACCTTC
.	TRBV7-9	TRBJ1-2	TRBD1	CASSGGQEINYGYTF	TGTGCCAGCAGCGGGGGACAGGAGATTAACTATGGCTACACCTTC
.	TRBV4-2	TRBJ1-2	.	CASSQGTGNYGYTF	TGTGCCAGCAGCCAAGGCACAGGGAACTATGGCTACACCTTC
.	TRBV2	TRBJ2-3	TRBD2	CASRPRGADTQYF	TGTGCCAGCAGACCGCGGGGGGCAGATACGCAGTATTTT
.	TRBV29-1	TRBJ1-2	TRBD1	CSVKGTGDYGYTF	TGCAGCGTGAAGGGGACAGGGGACTATGGCTACACCTTC
.	TRBV30	TRBJ1-2	.	CAWSTGTNYGYTF	TGTGCCTGGAGCACAGGAACTAACTATGGCTACACCTTC
.	TRBV7-3	TRBJ2-1	TRBD2	CASSSRLADYNEQFF	TGTGCCAGCAGCTCCCGACTAGCGGATTACAATGAGCAGTTCTTC
.	TRBV20-1	TRBJ1-1	.	CSARPRDEAFF	TGCAGTGCCCGCCCCCGGGATGAAGCTTTCTTT
.	TRBV5-4	TRBJ1-1	.	CASSLSAGEFTEAFF	TGTGCCAGCAGCTTGTCCGCAGGGGAGTTCACTGAAGCTTTCTTT
.	TRBV11-2	TRBJ1-5	.	CASSPLGQPGQPQHF	TGTGCCAGCAGCCCCCTCGGACAGCCTGGTCAGCCCCAGCATTTT
.	TRBV30	TRBJ1-5	.	CAWSVPRQGVQPQHF	TGTGCCTGGAGTGTACCTCGCCAGGGTGTTCAGCCCCAGCATTTT
.	TRBV23-1	TRBJ2-4	.	CATPGGALAKNIQYF	TGCGCCACCCCGGGCGGGGCTCTAGCCAAAAACATTCAGTACTTC
.	TRBV5-1	TRBJ2-5	.	CASSFGSQETQYF	TGCGCCAGCAGCTTCGGGAGCCAAGAGACCCAGTACTTC
.	TRBV9	TRBJ1-1	.	CASSVVGDMNTEAFF	TGTGCCAGCAGCGTAGTCGGAGATATGAACACTGAAGCTTTCTTT
many	TRBV15	TRBJ2-5	.	CATSRDLGGKETQYF	TGTGCCACCAGCAGAGATCTCGGCGGAAAAGAGACCCAGTACTTC
few	TRBV5-1	TRBJ1-1	.	CASSFGGTEAFF	TGCGCCAGCAGCTTCGGGGGGACTGAAGCTTTCTTT
.	TRBV27	TRBJ1-2	.	CASGPFFGYTF	TGTGCCAGCGGCCCTTTCTTTGGCTACACCTTC
.	TRBV27	TRBJ1-2	TRBD1	CASRTTGGKGYTF	TGTGCCAGCAGGACGACAGGGGGCAAGGGCTACACCTTC
.	TRBV29-1	TRBJ1-1	.	CSVAGGRIKTEAFF	TGCAGCGTGGCGGGGGGGCGCATCAAGACTGAAGCTTTCTTT
.	TRBV7-9	TRBJ2-1	.	CASSSIYNEQFF	TGTGCCAGCAGCTCAATCTACAATGAGCAGTTCTTC
.	TRBV2	TRBJ2-3	.	CASSPGRGPYTDTQYF	TGTGCCAGCAGCCCCGGGCGGGGTCCCTACACAGATACGCAGTATTTT
.	TRBV27	TRBJ1-1	.	CASSFLTANTEAFF	TGTGCCAGCAGTTTTCTGACAGCGAACACTGAAGCTTTCTTT
.	TRBV7-6	TRBJ2-1	.	CASSLARGTRGPYNEQFF	TGTGCCAGCAGCTTAGCGCGAGGGACTAGGGGGCCCTACAATGAGCAGTTCTTC